The TCR beta chain under discussion was sequenced for a study of blood T cell repertoires in COVID-19 (dated by TCRdb to the early 2020s). About the study as a whole: Samples from collaborators originated in the United States, Italy and Spain and spanned both the acute and convalescent phases of COVID-19. The prospective study material was composed of cDNA or gDNA derived from T cells, B-cell-depleted T cells, or PBMCs. The dataset comprised deeply sampled blood TCRbeta repertoires from subjects exposed to, actively infected with, or recovered from COVID-19. The repertoires were made available in a free public database intended to serve as a resource for research on the immune response to SARS-CoV-2. Samples were obtained from the ongoing ImmuneRACE study (first 160 participants) and from 1,254 subjects provided by 6 global collaborators. A de-identified subject ID, COVID-19 status, age in years and sex were almost always included in the sample metadata. Where available, HLA class I and class II types were taken from metadata supplied by the sample provider and were not determined by assay-based typing.

Results the study describes overall, beyond this receptor: The quantity of clinical and demographic metadata differed by source and by participant and was supplied without curation.

Via the germline V gene (reference sequence), CDR1 is LGHDT and CDR2 YNNKEL. The V and J ends are trimmed by 4 bases and 4 bases, leaving 13 bases between them. The CDR3, cysteine through phenylalanine, is 14 amino acids long. Of the read, only the CDR3 DNA is kept; its 42 bases are in frame from base 1. TCRbeta CDR3 regions were amplified from genomic DNA using the immunoSEQ Assay, a bias-controlled multiplex PCR. In the original analysis: Within the assay, amplification of reference gene primers was used to estimate how many nucleated cells each sample contained. To quantify the absolute abundance of each unique TCRbeta CDR3 rearrangement, sequence reads were collapsed and filtered. Productive Simpson clonality was computed per sample as the square root of Simpson's diversity index over productive rearrangements. The source is immuneACCESS, and TCRdb retained only in-frame sequences with V and J called. Part of the clones is not carried over; for the studies checked, unresolved V genes explain less than half of this, and the remainder is unexplained. That table is the source of V, J and clone size, and D and trimming were worked out from the DNA. Within this sample are 100,000 to 130,000 clones, with about four fifths of them counted one time only. Less than 5% of the sample is taken by the ten largest.

In regard to this clone: The target of this receptor is not known. No base quality values were provided; no much bigger clone lies one nucleotide off.

The collaborating institutions used their own protocols to collect whole blood in K2EDTA tubes. For TCRbeta analysis, collaborators shipped samples as frozen whole blood, isolated PBMCs, or DNA extracted from either of those sample types. The receptor was isolated from a human donor in a cohort sampled during active COVID-19. The receptor chain draws on TRBV3-1 (or the pseudogene TRBV3-2) and TRBJ2-5; a tentative D match to TRBD2 spans 6 bases. Sequences were obtained from peripheral blood. The sequence in DNA is TGTGCCAGCAGCCCAGGGACTTACGGAGAGACCCAGTACTTC. This is translated as CASSPGTYGETQYF.